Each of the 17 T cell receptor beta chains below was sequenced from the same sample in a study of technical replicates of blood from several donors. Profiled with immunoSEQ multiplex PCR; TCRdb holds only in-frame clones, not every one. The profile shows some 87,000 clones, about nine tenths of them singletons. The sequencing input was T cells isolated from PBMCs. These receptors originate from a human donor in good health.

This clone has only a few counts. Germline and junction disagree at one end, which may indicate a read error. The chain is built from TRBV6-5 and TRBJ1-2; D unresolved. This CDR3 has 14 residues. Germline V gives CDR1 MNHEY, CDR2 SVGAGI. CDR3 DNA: TGTGCCAGCAGCTACTCGCGTATTAGCTATGGCTACACCTTC. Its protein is CASSYSRISYGYTF.

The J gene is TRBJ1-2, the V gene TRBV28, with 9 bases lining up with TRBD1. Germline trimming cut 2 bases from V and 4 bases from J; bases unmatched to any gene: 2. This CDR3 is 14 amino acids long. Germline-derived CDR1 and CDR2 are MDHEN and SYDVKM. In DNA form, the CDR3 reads TGTGCCAGCAGTTTAACAGGGGGCGCCTATGGCTACACCTTC. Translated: CASSLTGGAYGYTF.

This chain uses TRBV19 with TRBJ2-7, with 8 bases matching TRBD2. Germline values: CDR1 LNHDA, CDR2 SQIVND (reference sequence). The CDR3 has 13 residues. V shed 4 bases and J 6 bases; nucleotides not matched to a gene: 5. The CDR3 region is CASSTERGGEQYF. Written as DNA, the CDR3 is TGTGCCAGTAGTACCGAACGGGGGGGCGAGCAGTACTTC.

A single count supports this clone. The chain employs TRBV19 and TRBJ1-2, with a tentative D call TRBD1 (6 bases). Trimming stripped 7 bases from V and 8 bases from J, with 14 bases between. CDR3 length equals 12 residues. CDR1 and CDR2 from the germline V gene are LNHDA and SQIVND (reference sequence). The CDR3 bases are TGTGCCAGTATGAGGGGGGGCGCAGGCTACACCTTC. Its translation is CASMRGGAGYTF.

The CDR3 loop is CASSLSGSRDTQYF. CDR3 coding DNA: TGTGCCAGCAGCCTTAGCGGGAGTAGAGATACGCAGTATTTT. The chain uses TRBV7-9 and TRBJ2-3; 9 bases match TRBD2. This CDR3 comprises 14 residues. V dropped 5 bases and J dropped 5; count of bases not matched to a gene: 5. Germline V gene sequence: CDR1 SEHNR, CDR2 FQNEAQ (reference sequence).

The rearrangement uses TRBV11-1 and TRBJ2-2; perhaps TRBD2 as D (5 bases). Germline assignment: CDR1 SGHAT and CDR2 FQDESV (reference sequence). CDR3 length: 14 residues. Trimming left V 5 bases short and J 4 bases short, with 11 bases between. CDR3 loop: CASSRGSPTGELFF. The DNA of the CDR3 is TGTGCCAGCAGCCGGGGATCGCCCACCGGGGAGCTGTTTTTT. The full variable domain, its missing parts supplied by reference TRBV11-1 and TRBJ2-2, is EAEVAQSPRYKITEKSQAVAFWCDPISGHATLYWYRQILGQGPELLVQFQDESVVDDSQLPKDRFSAERLKGVDSTLKIQPAELGDSAMYLCASSRGSPTGELFFGEGSRLTVL.

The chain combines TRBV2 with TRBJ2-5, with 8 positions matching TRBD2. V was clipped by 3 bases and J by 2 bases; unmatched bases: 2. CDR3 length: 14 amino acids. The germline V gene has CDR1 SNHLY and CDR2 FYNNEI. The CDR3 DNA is TGTGCCAGCAGTGAGAGCGGGGGACAAGAGACCCAGTACTTC. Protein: CASSESGGQETQYF.

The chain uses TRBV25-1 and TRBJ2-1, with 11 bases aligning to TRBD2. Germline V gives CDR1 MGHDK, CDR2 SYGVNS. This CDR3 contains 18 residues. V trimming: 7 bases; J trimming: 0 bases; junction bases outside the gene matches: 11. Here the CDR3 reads CASIRKGLAASSYNEQFF. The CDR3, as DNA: TGTGCCAGCATAAGAAAGGGACTAGCGGCAAGCTCCTACAATGAGCAGTTCTTC.

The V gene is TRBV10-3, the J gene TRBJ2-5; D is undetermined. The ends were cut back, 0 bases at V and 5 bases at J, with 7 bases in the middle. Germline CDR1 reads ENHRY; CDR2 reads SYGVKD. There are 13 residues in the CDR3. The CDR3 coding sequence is TGTGCCATCAGTGAGTCGATCCAGGAGACCCAGTACTTC. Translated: CAISESIQETQYF.

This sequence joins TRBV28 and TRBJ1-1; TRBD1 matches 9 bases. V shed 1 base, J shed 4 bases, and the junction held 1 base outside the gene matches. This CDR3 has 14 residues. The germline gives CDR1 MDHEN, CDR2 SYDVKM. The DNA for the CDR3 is TGTGCCAGCAGTTTATTGACAGGGGGCACTGAAGCTTTCTTT. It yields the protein CASSLLTGGTEAFF.

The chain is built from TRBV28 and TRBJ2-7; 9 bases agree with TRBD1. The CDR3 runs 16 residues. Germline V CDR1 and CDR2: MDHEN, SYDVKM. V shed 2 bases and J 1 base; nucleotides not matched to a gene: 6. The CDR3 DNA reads TGTGCCAGCAGTTTAGGGTGGGACAGGGCGTCCTACGAGCAGTACTTC. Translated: CASSLGWDRASYEQYF.

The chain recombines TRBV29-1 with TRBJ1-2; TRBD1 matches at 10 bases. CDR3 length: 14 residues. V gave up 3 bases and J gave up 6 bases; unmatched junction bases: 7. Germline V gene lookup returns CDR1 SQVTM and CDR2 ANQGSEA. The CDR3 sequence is CSVDDTGQGHGYTF. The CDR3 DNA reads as TGCAGCGTTGATGATACGGGACAGGGGCATGGCTACACCTTC. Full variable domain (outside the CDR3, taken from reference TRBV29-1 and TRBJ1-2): SAVISQKPSRDICQRGTSLTIQCQVDSQVTMMFWYRQQPGQSLTLIATANQGSEATYESGFVIDKFPISRPNLTFSTLTVSNMSPEDSSIYLCSVDDTGQGHGYTFGSGTRLTVV.

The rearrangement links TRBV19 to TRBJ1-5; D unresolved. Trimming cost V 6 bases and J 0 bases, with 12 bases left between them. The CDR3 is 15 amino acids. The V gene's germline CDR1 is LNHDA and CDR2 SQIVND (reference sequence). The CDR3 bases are TGTGCCAGTAGGTCTGGACTGGTTAGCAATCAGCCCCAGCATTTT. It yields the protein CASRSGLVSNQPQHF. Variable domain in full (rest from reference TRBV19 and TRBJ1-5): DGGITQSPKYLFRKEGQNVTLSCEQNLNHDAMYWYRQDPGQGLRLIYYSQIVNDFQKGDIAEGYSVSREKKESFPLTVTSAQKNPTAFYLCASRSGLVSNQPQHFGDGTRLSIL.

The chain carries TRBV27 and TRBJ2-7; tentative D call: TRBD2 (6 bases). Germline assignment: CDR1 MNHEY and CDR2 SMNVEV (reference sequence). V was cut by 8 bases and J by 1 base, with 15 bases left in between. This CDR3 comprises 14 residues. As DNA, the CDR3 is TGTGCCAGCTCACTGGTGGGGGGATCCTACGAGCAGTACTTC. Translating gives CASSLVGGSYEQYF.

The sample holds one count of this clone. CDR3 bases: TGTGCCAGCTCACCACCAGTCACAGGGGTCTATACGCAGTATTTT. Amino acid sequence: CASSPPVTGVYTQYF. The chain links TRBV18 to TRBJ2-3; TRBD1 agrees at 7 bases. The germline CDR1 and CDR2 sequences are KGHSH and LQKENI. CDR3 length equals 15 residues. Unmatched junction bases numbered 7, after V lost 0 bases and J lost 7 bases.

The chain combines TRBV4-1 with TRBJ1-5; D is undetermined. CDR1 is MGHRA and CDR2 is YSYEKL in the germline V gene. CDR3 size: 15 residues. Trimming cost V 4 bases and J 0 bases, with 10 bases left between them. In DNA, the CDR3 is TGCGCCAGCAGCCTAGCACACTATAGCAATCAGCCCCAGCATTTT. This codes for CASSLAHYSNQPQHF.

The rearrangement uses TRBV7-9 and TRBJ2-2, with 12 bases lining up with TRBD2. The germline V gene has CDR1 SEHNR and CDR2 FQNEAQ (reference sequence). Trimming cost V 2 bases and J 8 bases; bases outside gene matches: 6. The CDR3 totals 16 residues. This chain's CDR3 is CASSLKTSGSLGELFF. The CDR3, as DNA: TGTGCCAGCAGCTTAAAGACTAGCGGGAGTCTAGGGGAGCTGTTTTTT.